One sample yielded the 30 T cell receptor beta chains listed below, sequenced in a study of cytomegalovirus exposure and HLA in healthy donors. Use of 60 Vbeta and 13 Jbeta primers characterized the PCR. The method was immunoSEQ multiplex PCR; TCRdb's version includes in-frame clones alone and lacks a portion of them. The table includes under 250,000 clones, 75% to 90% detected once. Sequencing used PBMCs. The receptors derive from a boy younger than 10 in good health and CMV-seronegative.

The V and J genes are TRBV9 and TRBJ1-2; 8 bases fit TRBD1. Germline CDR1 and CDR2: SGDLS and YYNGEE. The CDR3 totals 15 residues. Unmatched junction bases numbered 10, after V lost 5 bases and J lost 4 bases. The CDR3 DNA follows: TGTGCCAGCAGTGATTCCGTGGACAGGGTCTATGGCTACACCTTC. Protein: CASSDSVDRVYGYTF.

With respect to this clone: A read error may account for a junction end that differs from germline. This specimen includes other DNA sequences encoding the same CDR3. CDR3 residues: CASSPQGTDTQYF. DNA for the CDR3: TGCGCCAGCAGCCCCCAGGGCACAGATACGCAGTATTTT. The rearrangement uses TRBV5-4 and TRBJ2-3; D not certain. The CDR3 has 13 residues. Germline V gives CDR1 SGHNT, CDR2 YYREEE (reference sequence).

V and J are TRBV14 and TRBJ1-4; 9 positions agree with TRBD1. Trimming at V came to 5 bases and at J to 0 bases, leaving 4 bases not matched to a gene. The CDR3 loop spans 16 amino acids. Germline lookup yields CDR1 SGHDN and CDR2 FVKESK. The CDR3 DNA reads TGTGCCAGCAGCAAGACAGGGGGGGCAACTAATGAAAAACTGTTTTTT. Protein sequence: CASSKTGGATNEKLFF. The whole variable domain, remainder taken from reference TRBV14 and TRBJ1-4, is EAGVTQFPSHSVIEKGQTVTLRCDPISGHDNLYWYRRVMGKEIKFLLHFVKESKQDESGMPNNRFLAERTGGTYSTLKVQPAELEDSGVYFCASSKTGGATNEKLFFGSGTQLSVL.

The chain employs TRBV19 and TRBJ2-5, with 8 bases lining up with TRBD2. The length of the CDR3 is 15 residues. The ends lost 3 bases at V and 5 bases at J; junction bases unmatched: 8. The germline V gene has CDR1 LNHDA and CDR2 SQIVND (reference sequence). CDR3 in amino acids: CASSMVSGSWETQYF. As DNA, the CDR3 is TGTGCCAGTAGTATGGTCAGCGGGAGTTGGGAGACCCAGTACTTC.

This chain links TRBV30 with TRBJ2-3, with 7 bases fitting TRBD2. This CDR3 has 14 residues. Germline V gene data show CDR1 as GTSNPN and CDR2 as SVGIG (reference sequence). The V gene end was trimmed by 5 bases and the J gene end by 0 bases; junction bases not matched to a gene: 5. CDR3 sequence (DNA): TGTGCCTGGTCCGCGGGAGTAAGCACAGATACGCAGTATTTT. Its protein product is CAWSAGVSTDTQYF.

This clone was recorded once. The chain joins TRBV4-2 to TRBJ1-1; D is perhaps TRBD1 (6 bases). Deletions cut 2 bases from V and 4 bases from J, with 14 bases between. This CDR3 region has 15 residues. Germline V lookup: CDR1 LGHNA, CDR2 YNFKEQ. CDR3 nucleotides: TGTGCCAGCAGCCAACTGAATACAGGGTCCACTGAAGCTTTCTTT. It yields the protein CASSQLNTGSTEAFF.

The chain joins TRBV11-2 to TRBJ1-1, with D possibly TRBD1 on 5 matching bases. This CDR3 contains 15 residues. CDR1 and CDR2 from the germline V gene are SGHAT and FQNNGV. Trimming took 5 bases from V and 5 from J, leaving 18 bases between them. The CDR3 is CASSRGRGWGTEAFF. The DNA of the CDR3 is TGTGCCAGCAGCCGCGGGAGGGGCTGGGGGACTGAAGCTTTCTTT. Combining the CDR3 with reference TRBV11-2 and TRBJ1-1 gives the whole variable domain EAGVAQSPRYKIIEKRQSVAFWCNPISGHATLYWYQQILGQGPKLLIQFQNNGVVDDSQLPKDRFSAERLKGVDSTLKIQPAKLEDSAVYLCASSRGRGWGTEAFFGQGTRLTVV.

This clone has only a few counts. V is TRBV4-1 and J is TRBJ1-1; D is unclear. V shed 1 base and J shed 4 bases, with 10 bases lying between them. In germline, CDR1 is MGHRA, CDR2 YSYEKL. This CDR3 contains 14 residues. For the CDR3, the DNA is TGCGCCAGCAGCCAAGTTGCGTCGGGCACTGAAGCTTTCTTT. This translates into CASSQVASGTEAFF.

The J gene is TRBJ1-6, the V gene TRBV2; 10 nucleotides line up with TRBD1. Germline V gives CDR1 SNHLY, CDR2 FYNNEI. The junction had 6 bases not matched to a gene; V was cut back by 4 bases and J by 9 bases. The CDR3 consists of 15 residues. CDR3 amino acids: CASSGRDRGGSPLHF. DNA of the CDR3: TGTGCCAGCAGTGGCCGGGACAGGGGTGGTTCACCCCTCCACTTT.

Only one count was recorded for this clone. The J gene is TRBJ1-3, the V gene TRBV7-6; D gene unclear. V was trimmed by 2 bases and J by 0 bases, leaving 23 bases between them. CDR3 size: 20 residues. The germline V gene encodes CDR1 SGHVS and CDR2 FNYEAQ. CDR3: CASSLIWEPMKGSSGNTIYF. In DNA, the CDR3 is TGTGCCAGCAGCTTAATCTGGGAACCGATGAAAGGGAGCTCTGGAAACACCATATATTTT.

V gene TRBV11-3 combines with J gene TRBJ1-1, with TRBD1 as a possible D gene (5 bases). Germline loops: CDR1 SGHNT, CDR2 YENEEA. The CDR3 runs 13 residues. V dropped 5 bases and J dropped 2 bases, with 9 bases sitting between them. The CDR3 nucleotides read TGTGCCAGCAGCCCTAGGGGAAACACTGAAGCTTTCTTT. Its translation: CASSPRGNTEAFF.

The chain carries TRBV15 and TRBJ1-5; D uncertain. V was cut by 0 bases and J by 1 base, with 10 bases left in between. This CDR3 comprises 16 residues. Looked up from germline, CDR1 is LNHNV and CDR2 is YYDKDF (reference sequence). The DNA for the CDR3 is TGTGCCACCAGCAGAGATGGAAAACAGAGCAATCAGCCCCAGCATTTT. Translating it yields CATSRDGKQSNQPQHF.

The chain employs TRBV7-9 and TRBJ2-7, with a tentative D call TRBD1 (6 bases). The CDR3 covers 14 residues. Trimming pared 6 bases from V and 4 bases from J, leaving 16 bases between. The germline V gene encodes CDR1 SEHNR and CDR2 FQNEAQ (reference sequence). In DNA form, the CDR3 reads TGTGCCAGCAGTCCTGGTCGGGACAAATACGAGCAGTACTTC. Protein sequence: CASSPGRDKYEQYF.

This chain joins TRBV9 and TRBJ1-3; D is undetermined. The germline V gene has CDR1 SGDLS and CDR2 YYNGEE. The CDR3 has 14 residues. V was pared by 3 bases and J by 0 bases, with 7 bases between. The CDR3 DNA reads TGTGCCAGCAGCGACAGTAGCTCTGGAAACACCATATATTTT. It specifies CASSDSSSGNTIYF.

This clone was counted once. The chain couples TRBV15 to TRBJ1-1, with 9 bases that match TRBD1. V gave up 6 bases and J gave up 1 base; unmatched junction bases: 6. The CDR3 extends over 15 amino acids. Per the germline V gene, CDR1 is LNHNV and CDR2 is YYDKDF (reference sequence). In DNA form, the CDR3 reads TGTGCCACCAGAAGGACAGGGGCGACGAACACTGAAGCTTTCTTT. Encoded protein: CATRRTGATNTEAFF. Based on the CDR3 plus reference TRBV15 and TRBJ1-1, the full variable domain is DAMVIQNPRYQVTQFGKPVTLSCSQTLNHNVMYWYQQKSSQAPKLLFHYYDKDFNNEADTPDNFQSRRPNTSFCFLDIRSPGLGDTAMYLCATRRTGATNTEAFFGQGTRLTVV.

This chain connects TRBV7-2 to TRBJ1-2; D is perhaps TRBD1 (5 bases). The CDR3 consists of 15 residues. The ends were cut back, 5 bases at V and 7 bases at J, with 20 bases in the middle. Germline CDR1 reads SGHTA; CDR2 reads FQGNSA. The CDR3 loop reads CASSPEPQGKGGYTF. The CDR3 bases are TGTGCCAGCAGCCCGGAACCGCAGGGTAAAGGTGGCTACACCTTC.

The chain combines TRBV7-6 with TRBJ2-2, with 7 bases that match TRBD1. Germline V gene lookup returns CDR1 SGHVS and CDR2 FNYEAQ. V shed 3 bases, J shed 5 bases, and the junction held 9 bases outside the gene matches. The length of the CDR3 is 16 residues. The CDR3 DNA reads TGTGCCAGCAGCTTTTCCGGGACAGCCCAGACCGGGGAGCTGTTTTTT. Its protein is CASSFSGTAQTGELFF.

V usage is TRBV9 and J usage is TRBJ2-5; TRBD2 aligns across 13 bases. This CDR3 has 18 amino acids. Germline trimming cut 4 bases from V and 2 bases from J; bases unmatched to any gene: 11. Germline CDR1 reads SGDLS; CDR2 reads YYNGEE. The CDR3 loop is CASSPSSGTSGAQETQYF. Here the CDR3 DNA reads TGTGCCAGCAGCCCATCATCGGGGACTAGCGGGGCGCAAGAGACCCAGTACTTC.

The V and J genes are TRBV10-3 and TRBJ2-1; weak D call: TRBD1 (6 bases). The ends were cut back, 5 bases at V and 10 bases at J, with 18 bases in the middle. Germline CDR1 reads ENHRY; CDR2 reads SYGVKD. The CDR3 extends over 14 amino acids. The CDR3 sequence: CAISPPRQDGEQFF. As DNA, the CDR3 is TGTGCCATCAGTCCCCCGCGACAGGATGGGGAGCAGTTCTTC.

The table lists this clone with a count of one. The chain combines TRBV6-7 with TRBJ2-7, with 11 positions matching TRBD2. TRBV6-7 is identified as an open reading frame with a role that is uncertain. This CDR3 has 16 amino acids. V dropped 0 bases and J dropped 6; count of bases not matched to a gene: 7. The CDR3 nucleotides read TGTGCCAGCAGTTACTCGATTAGCGGGAGGGCCGGCGAGCAGTACTTC. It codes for CASSYSISGRAGEQYF.

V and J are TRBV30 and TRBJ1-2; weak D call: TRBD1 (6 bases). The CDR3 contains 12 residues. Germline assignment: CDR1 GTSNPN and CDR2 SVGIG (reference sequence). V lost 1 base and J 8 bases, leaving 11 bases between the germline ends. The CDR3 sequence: CAWSEGGWGYTF. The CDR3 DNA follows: TGTGCCTGGAGTGAAGGGGGTTGGGGCTACACCTTC.

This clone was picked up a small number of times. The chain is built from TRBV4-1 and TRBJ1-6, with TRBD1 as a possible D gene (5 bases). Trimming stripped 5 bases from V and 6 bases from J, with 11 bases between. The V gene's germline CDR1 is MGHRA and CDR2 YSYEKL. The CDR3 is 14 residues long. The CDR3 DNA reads TGCGCCAGCAGCGCGACGGGGGGTAATTCACCCCTCCACTTT. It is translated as CASSATGGNSPLHF.

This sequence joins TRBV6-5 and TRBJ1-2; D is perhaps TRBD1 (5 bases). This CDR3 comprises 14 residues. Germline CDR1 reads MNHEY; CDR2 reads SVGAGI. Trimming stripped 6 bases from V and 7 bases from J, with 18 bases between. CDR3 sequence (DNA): TGTGCCAGCAGCCCACAACACCGCAGGGCTGGCTACACCTTC. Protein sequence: CASSPQHRRAGYTF.

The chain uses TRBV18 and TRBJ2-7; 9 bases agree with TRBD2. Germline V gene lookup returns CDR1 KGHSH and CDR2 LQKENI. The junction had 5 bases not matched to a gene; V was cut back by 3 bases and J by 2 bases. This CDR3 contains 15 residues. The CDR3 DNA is TGTGCCAGCTCACCCGGCGGGGGGGGGACCTACGAGCAGTACTTC. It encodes CASSPGGGGTYEQYF.

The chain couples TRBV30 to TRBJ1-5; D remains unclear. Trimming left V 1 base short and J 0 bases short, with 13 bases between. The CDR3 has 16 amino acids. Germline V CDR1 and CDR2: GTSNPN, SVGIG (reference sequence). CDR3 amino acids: CAWSDSTAYSNQPQHF. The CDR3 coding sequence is TGTGCCTGGAGTGACAGTACGGCGTATAGCAATCAGCCCCAGCATTTT.

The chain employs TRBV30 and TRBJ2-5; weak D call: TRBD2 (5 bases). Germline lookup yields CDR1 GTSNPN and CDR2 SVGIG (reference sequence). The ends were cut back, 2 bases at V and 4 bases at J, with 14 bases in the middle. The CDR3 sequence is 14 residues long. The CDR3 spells CAWSLLVSRETQYF. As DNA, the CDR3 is TGTGCCTGGAGTCTACTAGTATCCCGAGAGACCCAGTACTTC.

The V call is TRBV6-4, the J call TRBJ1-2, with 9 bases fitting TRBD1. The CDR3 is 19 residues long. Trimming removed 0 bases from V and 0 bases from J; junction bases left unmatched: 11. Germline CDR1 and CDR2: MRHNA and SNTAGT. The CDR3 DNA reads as TGTGCCAGCAGTGACTCGTCGTTCACAGGGGGCCGGGCTAACTATGGCTACACCTTC. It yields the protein CASSDSSFTGGRANYGYTF.

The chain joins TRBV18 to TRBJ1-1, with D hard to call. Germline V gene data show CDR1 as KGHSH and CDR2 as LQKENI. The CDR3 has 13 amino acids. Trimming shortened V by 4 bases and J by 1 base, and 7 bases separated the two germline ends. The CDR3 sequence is CASSLAGNTEAFF. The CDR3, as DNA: TGTGCCAGCTCACTTGCGGGGAACACTGAAGCTTTCTTT.

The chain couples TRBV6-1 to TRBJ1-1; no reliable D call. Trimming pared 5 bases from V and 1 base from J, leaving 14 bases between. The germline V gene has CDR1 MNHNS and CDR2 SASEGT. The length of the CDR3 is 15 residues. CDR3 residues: CASSPGSLGNTEAFF. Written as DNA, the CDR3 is TGTGCCAGCAGTCCGGGGTCACTAGGGAACACTGAAGCTTTCTTT.

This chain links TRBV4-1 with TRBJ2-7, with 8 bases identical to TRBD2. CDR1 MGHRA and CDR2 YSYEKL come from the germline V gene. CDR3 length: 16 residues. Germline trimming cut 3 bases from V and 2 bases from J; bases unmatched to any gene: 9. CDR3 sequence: CASSHEPGLVTYEQYF. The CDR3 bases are TGCGCCAGCAGCCATGAGCCGGGACTAGTCACCTACGAGCAGTACTTC.